This TCR beta chain comes out of a study of spatial heterogeneity in lung cancer (dated 2019 in TCRdb). For context, the study as a whole: The donors were 70 or so patients from the lung TRACERx cohort who had early-stage, untreated non-small cell lung cancer. Nonsynonymous mutation counts, determined by whole-exome sequencing of tumor tissue, were related to features of the TCR repertoire. In the raw uncorrected reads, each unique combination of TCR and UMI appeared more than ten times on average. TCR alpha and beta repertoires were quantitatively compared across multiple tumor regions, matched nontumor lung and blood in non-small cell lung cancer. Follow-up PBMC samples were sequenced whenever the samples were available, and the median time to follow-up was approximately 2 years after resection. At surgery, hundreds of tumor regions, fewer than 85 matched nontumor lung samples and about 56 PBMC samples were TCR-sequenced for both alpha and beta chains. More beta-chain than alpha-chain transcripts were consistently detected, likely reflecting higher beta-chain transcript abundance. Results the study describes overall, beyond this receptor: Additional single-cell paired TCR alpha and beta sequencing was considered necessary to confirm, at a functional level, the hypothesis that regional TCRs recognize regional mutations. Only approximately 13 patients were included in the comparisons of baseline and follow-up blood repertoires. Ubiquitous expanded tumor TCRs showed up in blood more often at tumor resection than at routine follow-up.

The receptor library was made with 5' RACE. The sample was run on a NextSeq 500. The TCR library protocol attached a unique molecular identifier to each TCR cDNA molecule to allow correction of PCR and sequencing errors. As for how the authors treated the data: TCR identification, UMI-based error correction and CDR3 extraction were performed with Decombinator tools. TCRs above a frequency of 2 per 1,000, corresponding to the top 1% of the tumor frequency distribution, were defined as expanded. Renyi diversity was computed with the R vegan package after each repertoire had been subsampled 100 times to 5,000 TCRs. CDR3 similarity networks were built from amino acid triplet string-kernel similarity, connecting CDR3s with pairwise similarity above 0.82. Through fastp at Q25 and MiXCR, TCRdb rebuilt clones from the public reads, retaining in-frame beta chains. Duplicate CDR3 protein sequences are folded into a single record with the most common DNA and genes. The V and J calls and clone size are TCRdb's, not the authors'. This sample gives about 47,000 distinct CDR3 sequences in total; roughly 12% of them show up just once. The ten largest account for 30% to 35% of the sample.

The sample's time point label is to be understood as: blood at routine non-recurrence follow-up after resection. For TCR sequencing, whole RNA was extracted from tumor and nontumor lung tissue, or from cryopreserved PBMC samples, and no cell sorting was done. Only patients with enough RNA available from two or more tumor regions were chosen for TCR sequencing. The CDR3 holds 16 amino acids from the cysteine to the phenylalanine. CDR3 DNA is the only sequence kept; it has 48 bases, read in frame from the first base. CDR1 and CDR2, per the germline V gene, are SGHVS and FNYEAQ. The junction shows trimming of 6 bases on V and 4 bases on J, and the gene matches do not reach 15 bases of it. Turning to this clonotype: Which antigen it targets is not known. No base quality values were provided; no much bigger clone lies one nucleotide off.

Source: PBMCs, taken at follow-up. This TCR was recovered from a male donor with early-stage non-small cell lung cancer. Recombination connected TRBV7-6 to TRBJ2-7, with 7 middle bases fitting TRBD1. CDR3 region: CASSFLSDRAAYEQYF. The sequenced DNA: TGTGCCAGCAGTTTTCTTTCCGACAGGGCGGCATACGAGCAGTACTTC. With the rest looked up from the reference TRBV7-6 and TRBJ2-7 genes rather than sequenced, the full variable domain is GAGVSQSPRYKVTKRGQDVALRCDPISGHVSLYWYRQALGQGPEFLTYFNYEAQQDKSGLPNDRFSAERPEGSISTLTIQRTEQRDSAMYRCASSFLSDRAAYEQYFGPGTRLTVT.